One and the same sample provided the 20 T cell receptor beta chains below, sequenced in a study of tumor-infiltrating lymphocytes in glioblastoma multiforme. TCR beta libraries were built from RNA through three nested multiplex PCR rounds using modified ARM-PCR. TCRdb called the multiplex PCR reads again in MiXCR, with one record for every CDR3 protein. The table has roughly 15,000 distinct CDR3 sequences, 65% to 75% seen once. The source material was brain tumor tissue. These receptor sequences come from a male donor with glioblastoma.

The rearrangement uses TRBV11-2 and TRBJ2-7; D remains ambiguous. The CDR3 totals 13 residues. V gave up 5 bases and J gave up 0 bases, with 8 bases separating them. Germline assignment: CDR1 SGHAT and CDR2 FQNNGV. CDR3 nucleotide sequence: TGTGCCAGCAGCCGTACTAACTCCTACGAGCAGTACTTC. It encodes CASSRTNSYEQYF.

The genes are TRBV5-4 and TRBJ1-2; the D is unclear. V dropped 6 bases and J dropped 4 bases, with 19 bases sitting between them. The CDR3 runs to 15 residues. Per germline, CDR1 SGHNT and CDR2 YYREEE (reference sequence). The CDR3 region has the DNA TGTGCCAGCACACGAGTGGATTTATTAGGCTATGGCTACACCTTC. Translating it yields CASTRVDLLGYGYTF.

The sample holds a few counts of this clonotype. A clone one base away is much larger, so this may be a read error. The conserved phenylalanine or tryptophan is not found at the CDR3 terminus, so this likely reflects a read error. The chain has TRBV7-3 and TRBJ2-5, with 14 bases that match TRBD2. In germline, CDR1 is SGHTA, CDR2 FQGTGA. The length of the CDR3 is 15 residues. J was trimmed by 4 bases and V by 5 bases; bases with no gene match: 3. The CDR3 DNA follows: TGTGCCAGCAGCGGGGGGACTAGCGGGAGAGAGACCCAGTACTCC. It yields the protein CASSGGTSGRETQYS.

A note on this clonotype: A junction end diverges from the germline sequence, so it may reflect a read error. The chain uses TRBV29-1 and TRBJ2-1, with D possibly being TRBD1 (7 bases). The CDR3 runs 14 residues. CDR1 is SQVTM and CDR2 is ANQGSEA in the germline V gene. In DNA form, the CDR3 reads TGCAGCGTTGGGGGGCGGCAGGGGGGCAATGAACAATCCTTC. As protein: CSVGGRQGGNEQSF.

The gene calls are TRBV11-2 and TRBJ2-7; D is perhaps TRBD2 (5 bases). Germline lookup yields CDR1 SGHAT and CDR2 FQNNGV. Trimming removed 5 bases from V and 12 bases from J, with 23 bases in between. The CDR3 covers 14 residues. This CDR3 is CASSLLGSMAPLYF. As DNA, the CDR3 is TGTGCCAGCAGCCTCCTAGGGAGCATGGCACCTTTGTACTTC. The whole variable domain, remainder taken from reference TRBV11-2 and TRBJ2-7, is EAGVAQSPRYKIIEKRQSVAFWCNPISGHATLYWYQQILGQGPKLLIQFQNNGVVDDSQLPKDRFSAERLKGVDSTLKIQPAKLEDSAVYLCASSLLGSMAPLYFGPGTRLTVT.

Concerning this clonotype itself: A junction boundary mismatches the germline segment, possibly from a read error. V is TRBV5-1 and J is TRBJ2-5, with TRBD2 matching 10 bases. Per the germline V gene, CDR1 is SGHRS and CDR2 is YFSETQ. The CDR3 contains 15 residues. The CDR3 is CAGSRGLAAQETQYF. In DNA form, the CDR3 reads TGCGCCGGCAGCAGAGGACTAGCGGCCCAAGAGACCCAGTACTTC.

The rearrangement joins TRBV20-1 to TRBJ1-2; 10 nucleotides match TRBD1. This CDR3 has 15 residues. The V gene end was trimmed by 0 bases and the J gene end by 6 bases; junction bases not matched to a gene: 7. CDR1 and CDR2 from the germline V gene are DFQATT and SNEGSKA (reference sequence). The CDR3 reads CSARDTRDRGNGYTF. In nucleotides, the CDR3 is TGCAGTGCTAGAGATACTCGGGACAGGGGAAATGGCTACACCTTC.

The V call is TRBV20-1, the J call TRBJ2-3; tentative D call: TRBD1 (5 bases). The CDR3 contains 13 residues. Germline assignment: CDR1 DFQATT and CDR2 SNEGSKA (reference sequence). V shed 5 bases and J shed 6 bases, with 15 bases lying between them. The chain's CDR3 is CSARAGLRDTQYF. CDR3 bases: TGCAGTGCTCGGGCAGGGTTGAGGGATACGCAGTATTTT.

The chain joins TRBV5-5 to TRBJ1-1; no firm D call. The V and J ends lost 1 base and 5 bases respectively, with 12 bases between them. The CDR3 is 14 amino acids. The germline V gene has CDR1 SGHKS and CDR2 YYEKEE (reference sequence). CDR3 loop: CASSLFDWKTEAFF. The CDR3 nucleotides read TGTGCCAGCAGCTTGTTCGACTGGAAGACTGAAGCTTTCTTT.

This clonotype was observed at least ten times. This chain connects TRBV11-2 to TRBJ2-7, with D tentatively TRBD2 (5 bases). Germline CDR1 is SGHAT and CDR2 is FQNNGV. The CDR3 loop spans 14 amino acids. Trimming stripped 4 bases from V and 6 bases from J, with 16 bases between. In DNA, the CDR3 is TGTGCCAGCAGCTCCTACGGGGTGGCCCCCGAGCAGTACTTC. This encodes CASSSYGVAPEQYF.

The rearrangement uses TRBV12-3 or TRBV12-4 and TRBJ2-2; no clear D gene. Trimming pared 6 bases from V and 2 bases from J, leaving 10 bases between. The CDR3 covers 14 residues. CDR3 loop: CASRLSPNTGELFF. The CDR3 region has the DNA TGTGCCAGCAGACTTAGCCCCAACACCGGGGAGCTGTTTTTT.

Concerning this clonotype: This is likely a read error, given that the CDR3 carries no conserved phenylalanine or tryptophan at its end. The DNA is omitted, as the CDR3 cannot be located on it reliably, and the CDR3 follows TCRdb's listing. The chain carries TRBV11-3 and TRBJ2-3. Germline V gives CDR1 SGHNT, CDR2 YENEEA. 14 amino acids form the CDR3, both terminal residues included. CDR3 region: CASSSESHTDTQYL.

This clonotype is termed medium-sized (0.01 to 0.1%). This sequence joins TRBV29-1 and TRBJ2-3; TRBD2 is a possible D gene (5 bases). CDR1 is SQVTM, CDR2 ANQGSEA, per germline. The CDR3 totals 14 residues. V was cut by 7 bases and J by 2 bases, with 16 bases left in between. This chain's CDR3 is CSGEGPGPTDTQYF. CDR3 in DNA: TGCAGCGGTGAGGGTCCAGGACCCACAGATACGCAGTATTTT.

CDR3 nucleotides: TGTGCCAGCAGCCAAGAGGGGTCTGCGGGAGGGCCTGGAGAGCAGTTCTTC. This codes for CASSQEGSAGGPGEQFF. J is TRBJ2-1 and V is TRBV4-2; 9 bases fit TRBD2. This CDR3 has 17 amino acids. In germline, CDR1 is LGHNA, CDR2 YNFKEQ. V was pared by 0 bases and J by 10 bases, with 13 bases of the junction left unmatched.

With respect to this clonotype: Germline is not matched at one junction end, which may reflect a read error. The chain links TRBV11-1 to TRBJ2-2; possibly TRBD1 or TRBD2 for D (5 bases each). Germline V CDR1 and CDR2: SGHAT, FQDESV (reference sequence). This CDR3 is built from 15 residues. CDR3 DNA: TGTGCCAGCAACTTGATGCCGACGGACACCGGGGAGCTGTCTTTT. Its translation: CASNLMPTDTGELSF.

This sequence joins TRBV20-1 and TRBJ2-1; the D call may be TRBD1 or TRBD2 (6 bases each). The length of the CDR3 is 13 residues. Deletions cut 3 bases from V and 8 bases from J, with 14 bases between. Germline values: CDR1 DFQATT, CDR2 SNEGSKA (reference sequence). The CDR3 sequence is CSARGGTRDEQFF. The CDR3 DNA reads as TGCAGTGCTAGGGGCGGGACACGAGATGAGCAGTTCTTC.

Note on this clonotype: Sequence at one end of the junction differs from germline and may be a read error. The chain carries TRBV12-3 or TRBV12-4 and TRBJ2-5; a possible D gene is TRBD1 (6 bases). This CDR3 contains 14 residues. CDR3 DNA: TGTGCCAGCATTCCCGAGACAGGTCAAGAGACCCAGTGCTTC. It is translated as CASIPETGQETQCF.

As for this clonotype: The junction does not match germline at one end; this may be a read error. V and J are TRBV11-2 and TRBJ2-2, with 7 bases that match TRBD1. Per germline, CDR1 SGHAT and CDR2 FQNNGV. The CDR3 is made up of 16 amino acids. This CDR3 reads CASTPRQGDGIEELYF. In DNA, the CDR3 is TGTGCCAGCACCCCCCGACAGGGCGATGGCATAGAGGAGCTGTATTTT.

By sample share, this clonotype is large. Here the CDR3 DNA reads TGTGCCAGCAGTGCCCTAAGGGCGAGCCAAGAGACCCAGTACTTC. Its translation: CASSALRASQETQYF. The chain carries TRBV6-1 and TRBJ2-5; D ambiguous. Trimming shortened V by 4 bases and J by 1 base, and 13 bases separated the two germline ends. The CDR3 is 15 amino acids. Germline V CDR1 and CDR2: MNHNS, SASEGT.

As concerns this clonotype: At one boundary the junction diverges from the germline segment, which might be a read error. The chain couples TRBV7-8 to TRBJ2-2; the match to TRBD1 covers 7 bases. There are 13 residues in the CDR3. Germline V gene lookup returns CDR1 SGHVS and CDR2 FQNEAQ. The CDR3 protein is CAIRTGTAGELFF. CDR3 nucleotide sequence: TGTGCCATCAGAACGGGGACAGCCGGGGAGCTGTTCTTT.